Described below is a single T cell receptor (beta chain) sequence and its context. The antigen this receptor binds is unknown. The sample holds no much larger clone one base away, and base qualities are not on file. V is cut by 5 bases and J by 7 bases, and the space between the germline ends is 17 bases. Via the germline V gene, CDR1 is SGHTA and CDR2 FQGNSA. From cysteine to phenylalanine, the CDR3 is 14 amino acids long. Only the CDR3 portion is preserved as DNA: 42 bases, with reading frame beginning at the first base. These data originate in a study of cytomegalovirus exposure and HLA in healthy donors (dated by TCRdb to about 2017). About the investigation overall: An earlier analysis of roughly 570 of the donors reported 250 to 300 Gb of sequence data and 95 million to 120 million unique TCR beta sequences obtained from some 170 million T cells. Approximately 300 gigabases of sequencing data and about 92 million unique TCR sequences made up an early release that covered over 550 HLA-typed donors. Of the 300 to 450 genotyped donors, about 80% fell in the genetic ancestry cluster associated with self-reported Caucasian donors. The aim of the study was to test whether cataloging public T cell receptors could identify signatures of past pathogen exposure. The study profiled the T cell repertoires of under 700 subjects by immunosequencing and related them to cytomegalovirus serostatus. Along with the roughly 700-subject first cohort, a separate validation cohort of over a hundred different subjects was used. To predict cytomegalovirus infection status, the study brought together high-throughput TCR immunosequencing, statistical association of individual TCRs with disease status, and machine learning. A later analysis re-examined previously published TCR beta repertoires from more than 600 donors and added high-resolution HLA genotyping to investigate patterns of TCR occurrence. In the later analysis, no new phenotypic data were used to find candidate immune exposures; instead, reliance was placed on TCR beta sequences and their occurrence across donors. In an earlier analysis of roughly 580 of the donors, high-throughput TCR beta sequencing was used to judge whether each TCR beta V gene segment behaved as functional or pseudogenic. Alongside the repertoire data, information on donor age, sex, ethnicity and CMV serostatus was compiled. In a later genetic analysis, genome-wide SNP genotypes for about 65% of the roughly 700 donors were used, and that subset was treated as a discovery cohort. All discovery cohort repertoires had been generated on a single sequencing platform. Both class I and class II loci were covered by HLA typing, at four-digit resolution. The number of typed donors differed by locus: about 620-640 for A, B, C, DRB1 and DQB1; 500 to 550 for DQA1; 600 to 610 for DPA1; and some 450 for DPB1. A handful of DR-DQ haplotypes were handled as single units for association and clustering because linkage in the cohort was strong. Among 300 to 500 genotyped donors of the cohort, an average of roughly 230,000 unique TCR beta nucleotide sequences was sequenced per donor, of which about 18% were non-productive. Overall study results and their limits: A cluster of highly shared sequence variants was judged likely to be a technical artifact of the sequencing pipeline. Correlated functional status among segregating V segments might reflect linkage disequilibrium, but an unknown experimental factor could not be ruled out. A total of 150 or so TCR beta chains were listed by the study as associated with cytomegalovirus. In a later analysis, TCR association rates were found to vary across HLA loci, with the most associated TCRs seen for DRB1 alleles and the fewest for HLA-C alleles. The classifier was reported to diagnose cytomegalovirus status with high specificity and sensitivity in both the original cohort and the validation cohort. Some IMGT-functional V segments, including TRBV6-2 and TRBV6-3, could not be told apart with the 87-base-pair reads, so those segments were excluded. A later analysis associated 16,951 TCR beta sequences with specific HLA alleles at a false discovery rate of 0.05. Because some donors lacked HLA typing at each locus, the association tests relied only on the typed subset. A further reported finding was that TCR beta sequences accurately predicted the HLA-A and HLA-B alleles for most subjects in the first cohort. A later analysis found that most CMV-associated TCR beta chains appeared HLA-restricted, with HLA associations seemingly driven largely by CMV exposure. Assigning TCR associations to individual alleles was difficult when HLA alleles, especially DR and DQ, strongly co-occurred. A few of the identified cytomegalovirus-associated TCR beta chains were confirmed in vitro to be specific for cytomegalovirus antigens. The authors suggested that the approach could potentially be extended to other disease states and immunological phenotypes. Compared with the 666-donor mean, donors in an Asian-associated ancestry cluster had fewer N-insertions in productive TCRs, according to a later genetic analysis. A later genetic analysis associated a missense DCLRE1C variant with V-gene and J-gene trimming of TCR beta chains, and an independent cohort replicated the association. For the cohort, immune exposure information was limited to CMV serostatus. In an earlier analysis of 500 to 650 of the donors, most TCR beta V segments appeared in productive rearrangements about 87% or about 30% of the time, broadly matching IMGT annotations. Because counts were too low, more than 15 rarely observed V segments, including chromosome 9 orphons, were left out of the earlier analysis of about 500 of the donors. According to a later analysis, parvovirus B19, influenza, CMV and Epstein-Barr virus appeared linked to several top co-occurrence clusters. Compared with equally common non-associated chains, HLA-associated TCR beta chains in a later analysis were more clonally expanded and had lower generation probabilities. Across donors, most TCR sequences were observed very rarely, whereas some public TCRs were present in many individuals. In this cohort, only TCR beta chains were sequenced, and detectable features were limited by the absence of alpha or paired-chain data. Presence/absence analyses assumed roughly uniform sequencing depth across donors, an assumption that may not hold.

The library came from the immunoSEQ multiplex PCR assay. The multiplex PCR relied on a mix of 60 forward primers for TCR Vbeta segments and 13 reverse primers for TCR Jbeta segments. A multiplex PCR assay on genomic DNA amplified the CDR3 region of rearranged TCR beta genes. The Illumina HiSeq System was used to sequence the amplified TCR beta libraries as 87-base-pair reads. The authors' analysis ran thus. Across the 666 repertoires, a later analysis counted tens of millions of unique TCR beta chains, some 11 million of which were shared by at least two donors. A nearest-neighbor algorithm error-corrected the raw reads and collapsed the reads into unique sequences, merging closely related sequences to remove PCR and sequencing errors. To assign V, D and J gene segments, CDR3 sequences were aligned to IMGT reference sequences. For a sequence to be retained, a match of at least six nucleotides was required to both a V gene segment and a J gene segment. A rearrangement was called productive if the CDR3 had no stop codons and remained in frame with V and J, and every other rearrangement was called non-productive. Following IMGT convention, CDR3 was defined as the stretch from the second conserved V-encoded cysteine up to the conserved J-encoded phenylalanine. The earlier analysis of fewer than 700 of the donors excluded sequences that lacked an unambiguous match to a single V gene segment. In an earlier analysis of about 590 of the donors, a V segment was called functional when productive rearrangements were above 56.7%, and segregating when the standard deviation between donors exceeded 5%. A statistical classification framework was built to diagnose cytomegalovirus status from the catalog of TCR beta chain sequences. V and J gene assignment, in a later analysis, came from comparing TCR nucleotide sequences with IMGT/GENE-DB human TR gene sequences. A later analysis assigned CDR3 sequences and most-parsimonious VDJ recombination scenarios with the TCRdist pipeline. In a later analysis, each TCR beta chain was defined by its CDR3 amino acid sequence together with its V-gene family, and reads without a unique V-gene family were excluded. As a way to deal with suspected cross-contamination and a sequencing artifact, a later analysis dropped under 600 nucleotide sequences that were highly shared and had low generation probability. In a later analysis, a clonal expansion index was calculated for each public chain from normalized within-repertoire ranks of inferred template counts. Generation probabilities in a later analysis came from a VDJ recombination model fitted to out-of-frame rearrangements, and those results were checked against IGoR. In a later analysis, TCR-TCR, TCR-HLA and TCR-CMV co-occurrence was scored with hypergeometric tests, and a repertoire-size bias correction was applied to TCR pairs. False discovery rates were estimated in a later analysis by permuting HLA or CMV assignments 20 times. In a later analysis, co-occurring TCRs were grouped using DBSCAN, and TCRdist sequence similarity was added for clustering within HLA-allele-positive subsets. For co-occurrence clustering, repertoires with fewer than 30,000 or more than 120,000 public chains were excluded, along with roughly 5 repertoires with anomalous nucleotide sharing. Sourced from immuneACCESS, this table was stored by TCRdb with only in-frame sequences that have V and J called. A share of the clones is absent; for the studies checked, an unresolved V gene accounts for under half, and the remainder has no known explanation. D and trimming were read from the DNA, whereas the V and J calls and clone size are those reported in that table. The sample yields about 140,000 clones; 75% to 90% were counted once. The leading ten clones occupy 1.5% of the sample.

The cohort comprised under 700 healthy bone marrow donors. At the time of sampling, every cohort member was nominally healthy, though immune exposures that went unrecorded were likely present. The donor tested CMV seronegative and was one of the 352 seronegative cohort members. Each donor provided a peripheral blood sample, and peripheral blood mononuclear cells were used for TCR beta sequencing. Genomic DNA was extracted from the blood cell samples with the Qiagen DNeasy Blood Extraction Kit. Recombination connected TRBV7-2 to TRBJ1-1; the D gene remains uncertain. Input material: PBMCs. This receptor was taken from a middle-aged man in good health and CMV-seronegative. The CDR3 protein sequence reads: CASSTTRDEHEAFF. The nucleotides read TGTGCCAGCAGCACCACTAGGGATGAACATGAAGCTTTCTTT.